A single sample is the source of the 18 T cell receptor beta chains below, sequenced in a study of blood T cell repertoires in COVID-19. Some clones are missing from TCRdb's copy, which holds only in-frame ones; the method was immunoSEQ multiplex PCR. The repertoire consists of 200,000 to 250,000 clones, with 85% to 90% occurring once and the leading ten covering 3% to 4%. Sequenced material: PBMCs or T cells enriched from blood (not recorded which). These receptors all come from a woman between 18 and 29 years old in a cohort exposed to, infected with or recovered from COVID-19 (not recorded which).

This chain connects TRBV7-2 to TRBJ1-5; TRBD1 matches at 8 bases. This CDR3 has 14 residues. Per germline, CDR1 SGHTA and CDR2 FQGNSA. Trimming at V came to 5 bases and at J to 4 bases, leaving 4 bases not matched to a gene. DNA for the CDR3: TGTGCCAGCAGCCAGGACAGGGATAATCAGCCCCAGCATTTT. Protein product: CASSQDRDNQPQHF.

DNA for the CDR3: TGTGCCAGTAGTCCTCTCGCAGGGTATGGAACTGAAGCTTTCTTT. Its translation is CASSPLAGYGTEAFF. This chain uses TRBV19 with TRBJ1-1; D is possibly TRBD1 (5 bases). The germline gives CDR1 LNHDA, CDR2 SQIVND (reference sequence). Deletions cut 5 bases from V and 5 bases from J, with 18 bases between. This CDR3 contains 15 residues.

Written as DNA, the CDR3 is TGTGCCACCACCGCGCGGGGGGACGGCGAGCAGTTCTTC. This codes for CATTARGDGEQFF. This chain connects TRBV19 to TRBJ2-1; 8 bases map to TRBD2. Germline trimming cut 10 bases from V and 10 bases from J; bases unmatched to any gene: 12. The CDR3 contains 13 residues. Germline CDR1 reads LNHDA; CDR2 reads SQIVND (reference sequence).

Notes on this clone: The sample has other DNA sequences that encode this CDR3 too. This rearrangement joins TRBV5-1 to TRBJ1-1; unclear D gene. Deletions cut 0 bases from V and 0 bases from J, with 6 bases between. CDR1 and CDR2 from the germline V gene are SGHRS and YFSETQ. This CDR3 has 14 residues. CDR3 nucleotide sequence: TGCGCCAGCAGCTTGGACAGTTTGAACACTGAAGCTTTCTTT. This sequence encodes CASSLDSLNTEAFF.

This chain joins TRBV7-9 and TRBJ2-5; D unclear. CDR3 length equals 12 residues. Germline CDR1 and CDR2: SEHNR and FQNEAQ (reference sequence). The V end lost 5 bases, the J end lost 3 bases, and 7 bases lay between the germline ends. CDR3 coding DNA: TGTGCCAGCAGCCGTGAGGAAGAGACCCAGTACTTC. The encoded protein is CASSREEETQYF. Based on the CDR3 plus reference TRBV7-9 and TRBJ2-5, the full variable domain is DTGVSQNPRHKITKRGQNVTFRCDPISEHNRLYWYRQTLGQGPEFLTYFQNEAQLEKSRLLSDRFSAERPKGSFSTLEIQRTEQGDSAMYLCASSREEETQYFGPGTRLLVL.

The chain recombines TRBV5-5 with TRBJ2-1, with 8 bases identical to TRBD2. V shed 4 bases and J 10 bases; nucleotides not matched to a gene: 10. Looked up from germline, CDR1 is SGHKS and CDR2 is YYEKEE (reference sequence). The CDR3 covers 14 residues. DNA of the CDR3: TGTGCCAGCAGCACTTCCGGGGGGGCTTTGGAGCAGTTCTTC. As protein: CASSTSGGALEQFF.

In this sample, this clone turned up once. The CDR3 region is CASRASGGYNEQFF. The CDR3 region has the DNA TGCGCCAGCAGAGCTAGCGGGGGGTACAATGAGCAGTTCTTC. The rearrangement joins TRBV5-1 to TRBJ2-1; 11 bases map to TRBD2. Germline V CDR1 and CDR2: SGHRS, YFSETQ. V was pared by 5 bases and J by 4 bases, with 2 bases of the junction left unmatched. This CDR3 is 14 amino acids long. Variable domain in full (rest from reference TRBV5-1 and TRBJ2-1): KAGVTQTPRYLIKTRGQQVTLSCSPISGHRSVSWYQQTPGQGLQFLFEYFSETQRNKGNFPGRFSGRQFSNSRSEMNVSTLELGDSALYLCASRASGGYNEQFFGPGTRLTVL.

V usage is TRBV7-8 and J usage is TRBJ2-7, with TRBD2 identical over 8 bases. The length of the CDR3 is 15 residues. The trim removed 1 base at V and 2 bases at J, leaving 4 bases unmatched. The germline CDR1 and CDR2 sequences are SGHVS and FQNEAQ. CDR3 nucleotide sequence: TGTGCCAGCAGCTTAGTTAGCGGGACGACCTACGAGCAGTACTTC. As protein: CASSLVSGTTYEQYF. Drawing the rest from reference TRBV7-8 and TRBJ2-7, the complete variable domain is GAGVSQSPRYKVAKRGQDVALRCDPISGHVSLFWYQQALGQGPEFLTYFQNEAQLDKSGLPSDRFFAERPEGSVSTLKIQRTQQEDSAVYLCASSLVSGTTYEQYFGPGTRLTVT.

The chain couples TRBV5-1 to TRBJ2-1; D ambiguous. Per the germline V gene, CDR1 is SGHRS and CDR2 is YFSETQ. Trimming left V 0 bases short and J 5 bases short, with 15 bases between. This CDR3 region has 16 residues. The CDR3 spells CASSLGDFIKHNEQFF. DNA of the CDR3: TGCGCCAGCAGCTTGGGCGACTTCATCAAACACAATGAGCAGTTCTTC.

Many counts were recorded for this clone. This chain links TRBV11-2 with TRBJ2-5, with no clear D. CDR1 and CDR2 (germline): SGHAT, FQNNGV. V was clipped by 1 base and J by 4 bases, with 13 bases between them. The CDR3 runs 15 residues. CDR3 region: CASSLARHLPETQYF. The DNA of the CDR3 is TGTGCCAGCAGCTTAGCCAGACATCTCCCAGAGACCCAGTACTTC.

This clone was detected only a few times. This chain links TRBV2 with TRBJ2-2; D may be TRBD2 (5 bases). In germline, CDR1 is SNHLY, CDR2 FYNNEI. The V end was cut by 4 bases, the J end by 0 bases, with 9 bases between. The CDR3 is made up of 15 amino acids. The CDR3 nucleotides read TGTGCCAGCAGTGCTATTAGCGCGAACACCGGGGAGCTGTTTTTT. Protein: CASSAISANTGELFF. Combining the CDR3 with reference TRBV2 and TRBJ2-2 gives the whole variable domain EPEVTQTPSHQVTQMGQEVILRCVPISNHLYFYWYRQILGQKVEFLVSFYNNEISEKSEIFDDQFSVERPDGSNFTLKIRSTKLEDSAMYFCASSAISANTGELFFGEGSRLTVL.

The rearrangement joins TRBV9 to TRBJ1-2; weak D call: TRBD1 (5 bases). The CDR3 runs 14 residues. Trimming took 4 bases from V and 8 from J, leaving 18 bases between them. From germline, CDR1 is SGDLS and CDR2 YYNGEE. CDR3 residues: CASSQRDFAGGYTF. CDR3 nucleotide sequence: TGTGCCAGCAGCCAACGGGACTTCGCCGGCGGCTACACCTTC.

This rearrangement joins TRBV28 to TRBJ1-3, with D possibly matching TRBD1 (5 bases). Germline V gene data show CDR1 as MDHEN and CDR2 as SYDVKM. Trimming left V 7 bases short and J 4 bases short, with 20 bases between. CDR3 size: 16 residues. The CDR3 region is CASTTFSSGGGNTIYF. The CDR3, as DNA: TGTGCCAGCACCACCTTCTCCTCGGGGGGGGGAAACACCATATATTTT.

The chain employs TRBV7-6 and TRBJ1-2; D gene unclear. Trimming removed 1 base from V and 4 bases from J, with 7 bases in between. Germline V gives CDR1 SGHVS, CDR2 FNYEAQ. This CDR3 has 13 amino acids. The CDR3 region is CASSLDQIYGYTF. CDR3 DNA sequence: TGTGCCAGCAGCTTAGATCAGATCTATGGCTACACCTTC.

This rearrangement joins TRBV2 to TRBJ2-1, with 10 bases fitting TRBD1. Germline CDR1 is SNHLY and CDR2 is FYNNEI. This CDR3 is 13 amino acids long. Losses at the gene ends were 7 bases for V and 10 bases for J; bases not matched to a gene: 7. CDR3 residues: CASTYATGGEQFF. The CDR3 DNA follows: TGTGCCAGCACTTACGCGACAGGGGGCGAGCAGTTCTTC. The variable domain in full, with the rest retrieved from reference TRBV2 and TRBJ2-1, is EPEVTQTPSHQVTQMGQEVILRCVPISNHLYFYWYRQILGQKVEFLVSFYNNEISEKSEIFDDQFSVERPDGSNFTLKIRSTKLEDSAMYFCASTYATGGEQFFGPGTRLTVL.

The J gene is TRBJ2-1, the V gene TRBV7-8; D ambiguous. Germline values: CDR1 SGHVS, CDR2 FQNEAQ. CDR3 length: 16 residues. V lost 5 bases, J lost 0 bases, and 14 bases lay in between. The CDR3 here is CASSIRSVGSYNEQFF. DNA of the CDR3: TGTGCCAGCAGCATCAGGTCTGTAGGCTCCTACAATGAGCAGTTCTTC.

In nucleotides, the CDR3 is TGTGCCAGCAGCTTAACAGGGCGGGGCGAGACCCAGTACTTC. Translation gives CASSLTGRGETQYF. The chain combines TRBV7-3 with TRBJ2-5; perhaps TRBD2 as D (6 bases). The CDR3 loop spans 14 amino acids. Germline-derived CDR1 and CDR2 are SGHTA and FQGTGA. Trimming removed 0 bases at V and 5 bases at J, with 10 bases between.

In the case of this clone: The sample has other DNA sequences that encode this CDR3 too. The chain combines TRBV5-6 with TRBJ1-3; D is unclear. The V and J ends lost 0 bases and 0 bases respectively, with 7 bases between them. In germline, CDR1 is SGHDT, CDR2 YYEEEE. The CDR3 has 15 amino acids. The CDR3 reads CASSLATGSGNTIYF. The CDR3 DNA follows: TGTGCCAGCAGCTTGGCCACGGGCTCTGGAAACACCATATATTTT.